This T cell receptor beta chain was found in a study of blood T cell repertoires in COVID-19. Germline CDR1 MDHEN, CDR2 SYDVKM. The CDR3 loop spans 17 amino acids. V lost 4 bases to trimming and J lost 5 bases; unmatched junction nucleotides: 6. The data were produced by immunoSEQ multiplex PCR, yet TCRdb's version contains in-frame clones alone and is incomplete. This sample yields some 260,000 clones, of which roughly 88% are seen a single time; 10% to 13% belongs to the top ten. This clonotype originated in a woman aged 70 to 79 with COVID-19, enrolled during active disease. The chain employs TRBV28 and TRBJ2-3, with 16 bases fitting TRBD2. The sequenced sample was peripheral blood. In DNA, the CDR3 is TGTGCCAGCAGTTCGCCGGGACTAGCGGGAGGGCAAGATACGCAGTATTTT. Protein product: CASSSPGLAGGQDTQYF.